Listed here are 16 T cell receptor beta chains from one sample, sequenced in a study of CD8 T cells in ankylosing spondylitis (TCRdb year 2017). Libraries were constructed by 5' RACE. The run used an Illumina HiSeq 2500. TCRdb reanalyzed the raw reads on its own, using fastp at Q25 for trimming and MiXCR for clone calling, and kept in-frame beta chains. Rows with a matching CDR3 protein are joined into one entry that keeps the most common DNA and genes. The sample has 200,000 to 300,000 distinct CDR3 sequences on record, approximately 10% of them singletons. The ten largest account for 2.6% of the sample. Sequenced: blood, either unsorted or a sorted T cell fraction (not recorded which). The receptors stem from a male donor with ankylosing spondylitis or in good health (not recorded which).

This clonotype was counted at least ten times. The V gene is TRBV4-1, the J gene TRBJ2-7; a possible D gene is TRBD2 (5 bases). Germline CDR1 and CDR2: MGHRA and YSYEKL. V shed 0 bases and J shed 0 bases, with 12 bases lying between them. The CDR3 covers 16 residues. The CDR3 sequence: CASSQDEAVTSYEQYF. The CDR3 nucleotides are TGCGCCAGCAGCCAAGATGAAGCGGTTACCTCCTACGAGCAGTACTTC.

This clonotype was seen more than once but under ten times. This chain connects TRBV18 to TRBJ1-5; D is possibly TRBD1 (5 bases). The CDR3 totals 12 residues. V was trimmed by 8 bases and J by 5 bases, leaving 10 bases between them. Germline-derived CDR1 and CDR2 are KGHSH and LQKENI. CDR3 DNA sequence: TGTGCCAGCCGAGAAGGGGATCAGCCCCAGCATTTT. Its translation is CASREGDQPQHF.

Worth noting for this clonotype: With a much larger clone just one base away, this may be a read error. The V gene is TRBV5-1, the J gene TRBJ2-5; 7 bases map to TRBD1. Germline CDR1 SGHRS, CDR2 YFSETQ. The CDR3 consists of 16 residues. The CDR3 protein is CAISSSGTVYQETQYF. The CDR3 DNA reads TGCGCCATCAGCTCCTCCGGGACAGTGTACCAAGAGACCCAGTACTTC.

This clonotype showed up many times. V usage is TRBV12-3 or TRBV12-4 and J usage is TRBJ2-5; the D gene could be TRBD1 or TRBD2 (5 bases each). The CDR3 runs 14 residues. The germline V and J ends were trimmed by 3 bases and 5 bases, with 13 bases remaining between them. The CDR3 DNA follows: TGTGCCAGCAGTTTTTTTGGGGGTGGTGAGACCCAGTACTTC. Encoded protein: CASSFFGGGETQYF.

This clonotype has at least ten counts. The chain carries TRBV6-5 and TRBJ2-5; the D is unclear. Germline V gene data show CDR1 as MNHEY and CDR2 as SVGAGI. The CDR3 has 12 residues. Trimming stripped 5 bases from V and 4 bases from J, with 8 bases between. The CDR3 loop reads CASSPFGETQYF. DNA for the CDR3: TGTGCCAGCAGTCCATTTGGAGAGACCCAGTACTTC.

This clonotype came up many times. The chain recombines TRBV10-2 with TRBJ2-3; D not resolved. Trimming cost V 3 bases and J 6 bases, with 4 bases left between them. There are 11 residues in the CDR3. Germline loops: CDR1 WSHSY, CDR2 SAAADI. The CDR3 sequence: CASSEADTQYF. The CDR3 nucleotides read TGCGCCAGCAGTGAAGCGGATACGCAGTATTTT.

This clonotype has at least ten counts. The chain has TRBV30 and TRBJ2-7; a weak D match, TRBD1 (6 bases). Germline lookup yields CDR1 GTSNPN and CDR2 SVGIG (reference sequence). The V and J ends lost 3 bases and 2 bases respectively, with 17 bases between them. The CDR3 runs 15 residues. The CDR3 nucleotides are TGTGCCTGGAGCGTTGTCCAGGGGCTTACCTACGAGCAGTACTTC. Its translation is CAWSVVQGLTYEQYF. Full variable domain (rest looked up from reference TRBV30 and TRBJ2-7): SQTIHQWPATLVQPVGSPLSLECTVEGTSNPNLYWYRQAAGRGLQLLFYSVGIGQISSEVPQNLSASRPQDRQFILSSKKLLLSDSGFYLCAWSVVQGLTYEQYFGPGTRLTVT.

This clonotype was seen repeatedly, ten times or more. V usage is TRBV30 and J usage is TRBJ1-3; no firm D call. CDR1 and CDR2 (germline): GTSNPN, SVGIG (reference sequence). This CDR3 spans 13 amino acids. Trimming shortened V by 6 bases and J by 0 bases, and 9 bases separated the two germline ends. The CDR3 bases are TGTGCCTGTGCCGGGATCTCTGGAAACACCATATATTTT. Amino acids: CACAGISGNTIYF.

This clonotype was seen ten or more times. This chain uses TRBV12-3 or TRBV12-4 with TRBJ2-2; no clear D gene. The CDR3 sequence is 15 residues long. Trimming removed 5 bases from V and 1 base from J, with 11 bases in between. The CDR3 reads CASSPARKNTGELFF. The CDR3 coding sequence is TGTGCCAGCAGTCCGGCGAGGAAGAACACCGGGGAGCTGTTTTTT.

This clonotype was seen a few times. J is TRBJ2-1 and V is TRBV11-2; D unresolved. The CDR3 is 16 residues long. V was shortened by 1 base and J by 0 bases, with 10 bases between the two germline ends. From germline, CDR1 is SGHAT and CDR2 FQNNGV. CDR3 sequence reads: CASSLGVIASYNEQFF. The CDR3 DNA reads TGTGCCAGCAGCTTAGGGGTCATAGCCTCCTACAATGAGCAGTTCTTC.

The chain carries TRBV2 and TRBJ1-5, with 7 positions matching TRBD1. Trimming took 6 bases from V and 0 from J; bases not matched to a gene: 5. This CDR3 comprises 15 residues. Per the germline V gene, CDR1 is SNHLY and CDR2 is FYNNEI. The CDR3: CASRRQGYSNQPQHF. The CDR3 DNA follows: TGTGCCAGCAGGAGACAGGGTTATAGCAATCAGCCCCAGCATTTT.

This clonotype showed up many times. This chain connects TRBV5-1 to TRBJ2-1, with a tentative D call TRBD2 (6 bases). Germline CDR1 is SGHRS and CDR2 is YFSETQ. With 8 bases removed from V and 4 bases from J, the gap between germline ends came to 19 bases. CDR3 size: 15 residues. The CDR3 DNA is TGCGCCAGTTGGCCGGGCGGGACTGTATACAATGAGCAGTTCTTC. Encoded protein: CASWPGGTVYNEQFF.

Ten or more counts support this clonotype. The J gene is TRBJ2-1, the V gene TRBV29-1; D possibly corresponds to TRBD2 (6 bases). Germline V gene sequence: CDR1 SQVTM, CDR2 ANQGSEA. V lost 0 bases, J lost 11 bases, and 11 bases lay in between. This CDR3 contains 12 residues. In nucleotides, the CDR3 is TGCAGCGTTGAAGAGGAGGGTTCACAGCAGTTCTTC. This gives the protein CSVEEEGSQQFF.

V gene TRBV6-2 or TRBV6-3 combines with J gene TRBJ2-1; 7 bases agree with TRBD2. The CDR3 is 14 residues long. In germline, CDR1 is MNHEY, CDR2 SVGEGT. V lost 6 bases and J lost 7; bases outside the gene matches: 9. DNA for the CDR3: TGTGCCAGCAGCTACAGCGGGGTGAGGAATGAGCAGTTCTTC. Amino acids: CASSYSGVRNEQFF.

This clonotype was counted at least ten times. V and J are TRBV12-3 or TRBV12-4 and TRBJ2-6, with D perhaps matching TRBD1 (5 bases). Trimming removed 3 bases at V and 0 bases at J, with 9 bases between. The CDR3 has 16 amino acids. CDR3 protein: CASSLPGFSGANVLTF. The CDR3 DNA reads as TGTGCCAGCAGTTTGCCAGGGTTCTCTGGGGCCAACGTCCTGACTTTC.

This clonotype occurred many times. The chain is built from TRBV12-3 or TRBV12-4 and TRBJ2-1, with 13 bases matching TRBD2. There are 15 residues in the CDR3. The V and J ends lost 6 bases and 9 bases, in that order; junction bases with no gene match: 8. The CDR3 DNA reads TGTGCCAGCAGCCCTACTAGCGGGGGGGCTAGTGAGCAGTTCTTC. Translation: CASSPTSGGASEQFF.